These T cell receptor beta chains were read from a single sample in a study of T cells expressing NK-cell markers. TCRdb derives one entry per CDR3 protein from the 5' RACE reads, leaving out DNA. Its table lists some 300,000 distinct CDR3 sequences. The sequenced material came from blood T cells: a sorted CD56 or NKG2C T cell subset, CD4+ or CD8+ T cells, or bulk PBMC T cells (not recorded which). These receptors all come from a young man in good health. Each CDR3 is given with its conserved first and last residue. The order of the fields is J gene, V gene, CDR3 protein.

TRBJ1-1	TRBV20-1	CSARKGGASTEAFF
TRBJ2-1	TRBV7-2	CASSYRGPANPNEQFF
TRBJ1-1	TRBV12-3/TRBV12-4	CASRPRRGMNTEAFF
TRBJ2-7	TRBV19	CATAPRVSAYEQYF
TRBJ2-1	TRBV4-3	CASSQDRRASGYNEQFF
TRBJ2-3	TRBV24-1	CATSDPGAGTDTQYF
TRBJ2-3	TRBV6-5	CASSYSTFLAADTQYF
TRBJ2-3	TRBV7-9	CASRRGGPGDGTQYF
TRBJ2-1	TRBV29-1	CSANQGNYNEQFF
TRBJ2-7	TRBV10-3	CAISGTTGPFNEQYF
TRBJ2-1	TRBV20-1	CSAPTGQGAQNEQFF
TRBJ2-3	TRBV20-1	CSASGNTGDRTDTQYF
TRBJ1-5	TRBV20-1	CSARTPGQGARQPQHF
TRBJ2-1	TRBV10-2	CASRGLPRGPPNEQFF
TRBJ2-4	TRBV10-3	CATATGRDIQYF
TRBJ2-7	TRBV29-1	CSVEVLAGYEQYF
TRBJ2-5	TRBV10-3	CAISESAPQGGKTQYF
TRBJ2-1	TRBV12-3/TRBV12-4	CAIRTRDGLDEQFF
TRBJ1-6	TRBV27	CASSPRMGREGGLNSPLHF
TRBJ2-1	TRBV6-2/TRBV6-3	CASSYSLWAGRLTSGRYNEQFF
TRBJ1-6	TRBV15	CATSRDGVGGSPLHF
TRBJ2-1	TRBV7-9	CASSLGQGEFF
TRBJ2-5	TRBV19	CASSTLAGGSETQYF
TRBJ1-4	TRBV9	CASSIGTATNEKLFF
TRBJ2-3	TRBV11-2	CASSLTSEAHTQYF
TRBJ2-1	TRBV12-3/TRBV12-4	CASSSGTGVEQFF
TRBJ2-3	TRBV7-3	CASSMTGPQSAQYF
TRBJ2-5	TRBV15	CATSRDPGLTETQYF
TRBJ2-1	TRBV10-3	CAISGGLAAYNEQFF
TRBJ2-4	TRBV12-3/TRBV12-4	CASSETVEGVQYF
TRBJ2-7	TRBV19	CASSPTGTLLEQYF
TRBJ1-3	TRBV5-1	CASSLFADSGNTIYF
TRBJ1-6	TRBV7-8	CASSRANSPLHF
TRBJ2-7	TRBV20-1	CSATIPNYEQYF
TRBJ1-1	TRBV4-3	CASSQGLSGGPAFF
TRBJ2-7	TRBV7-6	CASSLAVSYEQYF
TRBJ2-1	TRBV20-1	CSAGDRQGGYNEQFF
TRBJ2-1	TRBV12-3/TRBV12-4	CASSLAYGSQFF
TRBJ2-6	TRBV29-1	CSVGWERGSGANVLTF